These T cell receptor beta chains were read from a single sample in a study of cytomegalovirus exposure and HLA in healthy donors. TCRdb keeps only in-frame clones here, not all; method: immunoSEQ multiplex PCR. The sample records approximately 100,000 clones, about 79% being singletons. Source material: PBMCs. The receptors come from a middle-aged man in good health and CMV-seropositive. Each CDR3 is given with its conserved first and last residue. Each record gives: clone size, V gene, J gene, D gene, CDR3 protein, CDR3 DNA. The D gene is left open where the match is weak. Clone size is given for some rows only: seen once, a few or many times, or a class if the clone is expanded.

abundance: -; v_gene: TRBV7-2; j_gene: TRBJ1-1; d_gene: -; CDR3aa: CASSKDRNTEAFF; CDR3nt: TGTGCCAGCAGCAAAGACAGGAACACTGAAGCTTTCTTT
abundance: -; v_gene: TRBV2; j_gene: TRBJ2-1; d_gene: TRBD2; CDR3aa: CASSEFLGGFNEQFF; CDR3nt: TGTGCCAGCAGTGAGTTTCTGGGGGGGTTCAATGAGCAGTTCTTC
abundance: -; v_gene: TRBV5-4; j_gene: TRBJ1-1; d_gene: -; CDR3aa: CASSRGEMNTEAFF; CDR3nt: TGTGCCAGCAGCCGAGGAGAGATGAACACTGAAGCTTTCTTT
abundance: -; v_gene: TRBV6-1; j_gene: TRBJ1-2; d_gene: -; CDR3aa: CASSATGSGYGYTF; CDR3nt: TGTGCCAGCAGTGCCACAGGGAGTGGCTATGGCTACACCTTC
abundance: -; v_gene: TRBV19; j_gene: TRBJ2-3; d_gene: TRBD2; CDR3aa: CASSATLAGGTDTQYF; CDR3nt: TGTGCCAGTAGTGCCACTCTAGCGGGGGGCACAGATACGCAGTATTTT
abundance: -; v_gene: TRBV4-1; j_gene: TRBJ1-4; d_gene: -; CDR3aa: CASSQGPNSNEKLFF; CDR3nt: TGCGCCAGCAGCCAAGGTCCCAACTCTAATGAAAAACTGTTTTTT
abundance: -; v_gene: TRBV27; j_gene: TRBJ1-4; d_gene: -; CDR3aa: CASSLRRNEKLFF; CDR3nt: TGTGCCAGCAGTTTAAGGAGAAATGAAAAACTGTTTTTT
abundance: -; v_gene: TRBV5-4; j_gene: TRBJ2-7; d_gene: TRBD2; CDR3aa: CASSFNQRGGEQYF; CDR3nt: TGTGCCAGCAGCTTCAATCAGCGGGGGGGCGAGCAGTACTTC
abundance: -; v_gene: TRBV2; j_gene: TRBJ2-7; d_gene: TRBD2; CDR3aa: CASTGPSGVGGGEQYF; CDR3nt: TGTGCCAGCACCGGGCCGAGCGGGGTTGGAGGCGGCGAGCAGTACTTC
abundance: few; v_gene: TRBV4-1; j_gene: TRBJ1-1; d_gene: -; CDR3aa: CASSQDGYVQSFF; CDR3nt: TGCGCCAGCAGCCAAGATGGGTACGTACAGTCTTTCTTT
abundance: -; v_gene: TRBV5-4; j_gene: TRBJ2-5; d_gene: -; CDR3aa: CASKGTPEETQYF; CDR3nt: TGTGCCAGCAAAGGGACTCCGGAAGAGACCCAGTACTTC
abundance: -; v_gene: TRBV7-8; j_gene: TRBJ2-5; d_gene: TRBD2; CDR3aa: CASSSKLAGGLETQYF; CDR3nt: TGTGCCAGCAGCTCCAAACTAGCGGGAGGCCTGGAGACCCAGTACTTC
abundance: few; v_gene: TRBV12-5; j_gene: TRBJ1-2; d_gene: TRBD1; CDR3aa: CASGPVTGAFRYGYTF; CDR3nt: TGTGCTAGTGGCCCCGTCACAGGGGCCTTTAGGTATGGCTACACCTTC
abundance: once; v_gene: TRBV12-5; j_gene: TRBJ1-1; d_gene: -; CDR3aa: CASGITTVNTEAFF; CDR3nt: TGTGCTAGTGGTATCACGACAGTGAACACTGAAGCTTTCTTT
abundance: -; v_gene: TRBV18; j_gene: TRBJ1-2; d_gene: -; CDR3aa: CASSPLTEGRGGYTF; CDR3nt: TGTGCCAGCTCACCACTAACGGAGGGGCGCGGTGGCTACACCTTC
abundance: -; v_gene: TRBV11-2; j_gene: TRBJ2-3; d_gene: TRBD2; CDR3aa: CASSLGLAGGKDTQYF; CDR3nt: TGTGCCAGCAGCCTCGGACTAGCGGGGGGGAAAGATACGCAGTATTTT
abundance: -; v_gene: TRBV9; j_gene: TRBJ2-4; d_gene: -; CDR3aa: CASSVGRENIQYF; CDR3nt: TGTGCCAGCAGCGTAGGGAGGGAAAACATTCAGTACTTC
abundance: few; v_gene: TRBV11-2; j_gene: TRBJ1-6; d_gene: -; CDR3aa: CASSLLRGENSPLHF; CDR3nt: TGTGCCAGCTCCCTTTTGCGAGGAGAAAATTCACCCCTCCACTTT
abundance: once; v_gene: TRBV5-6; j_gene: TRBJ2-2; d_gene: TRBD1; CDR3aa: CASSWVSRTGETGELFF; CDR3nt: TGTGCCAGCAGCTGGGTTTCTAGGACAGGAGAGACCGGGGAGCTGTTTTTT
abundance: -; v_gene: TRBV6-4; j_gene: TRBJ1-4; d_gene: TRBD1; CDR3aa: CASSDLAWSGGSEKLFF; CDR3nt: TGTGCCAGCAGTGACCTTGCTTGGTCAGGGGGGAGTGAAAAACTGTTTTTT
abundance: -; v_gene: TRBV15; j_gene: TRBJ2-1; d_gene: TRBD2; CDR3aa: CATSSRDRYLLAGDEQFF; CDR3nt: TGTGCCACCAGCAGCAGAGATCGATATCTACTAGCGGGGGATGAGCAGTTCTTC
abundance: -; v_gene: TRBV2; j_gene: TRBJ1-1; d_gene: -; CDR3aa: CASREQNTEAFF; CDR3nt: TGTGCCAGCAGGGAGCAGAACACTGAAGCTTTCTTT
abundance: once; v_gene: TRBV7-8; j_gene: TRBJ1-5; d_gene: -; CDR3aa: CASSLVAQGGGQPQHF; CDR3nt: TGTGCCAGCAGCTTAGTTGCACAGGGCGGAGGTCAGCCCCAGCATTTT
abundance: -; v_gene: TRBV6-6; j_gene: TRBJ2-1; d_gene: TRBD2; CDR3aa: CASSYPGLANEQFF; CDR3nt: TGTGCCAGCAGTTACCCGGGACTAGCGAATGAGCAGTTCTTC
abundance: -; v_gene: TRBV6-5; j_gene: TRBJ2-6; d_gene: -; CDR3aa: CASSYSGGSGANVLTF; CDR3nt: TGTGCCAGCAGTTACTCAGGGGGCTCTGGGGCCAACGTCCTGACTTTC
abundance: -; v_gene: TRBV21-1; j_gene: TRBJ1-2; d_gene: -; CDR3aa: CASSKMGNREGYGYTF; CDR3nt: TGTGCCAGCAGCAAAATGGGGAACAGGGAGGGCTATGGCTACACCTTC
abundance: -; v_gene: TRBV4-1; j_gene: TRBJ1-5; d_gene: -; CDR3aa: CASSQGSGQPQHF; CDR3nt: TGCGCCAGCAGCCAAGGGTCGGGGCAGCCCCAGCATTTT
abundance: few; v_gene: TRBV4-1; j_gene: TRBJ2-7; d_gene: -; CDR3aa: CASSQGLGQPLSYEQYF; CDR3nt: TGCGCCAGCAGCCAAGGGCTGGGACAACCCCTCTCCTACGAGCAGTACTTC
abundance: -; v_gene: TRBV5-4; j_gene: TRBJ2-3; d_gene: -; CDR3aa: CASSPGAGPDTQYF; CDR3nt: TGTGCCAGCAGCCCCGGAGCGGGCCCGGATACGCAGTATTTT
abundance: -; v_gene: TRBV5-5; j_gene: TRBJ2-3; d_gene: -; CDR3aa: CASSLARGATDTQYF; CDR3nt: TGTGCCAGCAGCTTGGCCAGGGGGGCCACAGATACGCAGTATTTT
abundance: -; v_gene: TRBV5-1; j_gene: TRBJ1-1; d_gene: -; CDR3aa: CASKRLRDTEAFF; CDR3nt: TGCGCCAGCAAACGGTTGCGAGACACTGAAGCTTTCTTT
abundance: -; v_gene: TRBV29-1; j_gene: TRBJ1-1; d_gene: -; CDR3aa: CSVGPAEAFF; CDR3nt: TGCAGCGTGGGCCCAGCTGAAGCTTTCTTT
abundance: once; v_gene: TRBV5-8; j_gene: TRBJ2-3; d_gene: -; CDR3aa: CASSSSVRDTQYF; CDR3nt: TGTGCCAGCAGCAGTAGCGTCAGGGATACGCAGTATTTT
abundance: -; v_gene: TRBV9; j_gene: TRBJ1-1; d_gene: -; CDR3aa: CASSSHHSLGPEAFF; CDR3nt: TGTGCCAGCAGCTCACACCATAGCCTAGGCCCCGAAGCTTTCTTT
abundance: -; v_gene: TRBV4-1; j_gene: TRBJ1-6; d_gene: TRBD1; CDR3aa: CASSQMTGAGNSPLHF; CDR3nt: TGCGCCAGCAGCCAAATGACAGGGGCCGGAAATTCACCCCTCCACTTT
abundance: -; v_gene: TRBV10-3; j_gene: TRBJ2-2; d_gene: -; CDR3aa: CAISEGGVRAGELFF; CDR3nt: TGTGCCATCAGTGAGGGTGGGGTGAGGGCCGGGGAGCTGTTTTTT
abundance: -; v_gene: TRBV9; j_gene: TRBJ2-3; d_gene: -; CDR3aa: CASSVVGVSTDTQYF; CDR3nt: TGTGCCAGCAGCGTAGTCGGGGTTAGCACAGATACGCAGTATTTT
abundance: few; v_gene: TRBV5-1; j_gene: TRBJ1-2; d_gene: TRBD1; CDR3aa: CASSLGQGPEGYTF; CDR3nt: TGCGCCAGCAGCTTGGGACAGGGCCCTGAAGGCTACACCTTC
abundance: -; v_gene: TRBV19; j_gene: TRBJ1-2; d_gene: -; CDR3aa: CASSVPLQGGGYTF; CDR3nt: TGTGCCAGTAGCGTACCCCTACAGGGCGGTGGCTACACCTTC
abundance: once; v_gene: TRBV10-3; j_gene: TRBJ1-2; d_gene: -; CDR3aa: CAISPVPAGDYGYTF; CDR3nt: TGTGCCATCAGTCCTGTCCCGGCAGGGGACTATGGCTACACCTTC
abundance: -; v_gene: TRBV5-1; j_gene: TRBJ2-6; d_gene: -; CDR3aa: CASSSGVSGANVLTF; CDR3nt: TGCGCCAGCAGCTCGGGGGTTTCTGGGGCCAACGTCCTGACTTTC
abundance: -; v_gene: TRBV28; j_gene: TRBJ2-1; d_gene: -; CDR3aa: CASSSRSVEQFF; CDR3nt: TGTGCCAGCAGTTCCCGTAGTGTGGAGCAGTTCTTC
abundance: -; v_gene: TRBV14; j_gene: TRBJ2-2; d_gene: TRBD2; CDR3aa: CASSRAGRESSGELFF; CDR3nt: TGTGCCAGCAGTCGGGCGGGGCGGGAGAGCTCCGGGGAGCTGTTTTTT
abundance: -; v_gene: TRBV9; j_gene: TRBJ2-7; d_gene: -; CDR3aa: CASSVGGSGYEQYF; CDR3nt: TGTGCCAGCAGCGTAGGAGGGTCCGGCTACGAGCAGTACTTC
abundance: -; v_gene: TRBV19; j_gene: TRBJ2-1; d_gene: -; CDR3aa: CASRSGVYEQFF; CDR3nt: TGTGCCAGTCGGTCAGGGGTGTATGAGCAGTTCTTC
abundance: few; v_gene: TRBV7-2; j_gene: TRBJ1-2; d_gene: TRBD1; CDR3aa: CASSPDRGANYGYTF; CDR3nt: TGTGCCAGCAGCCCTGACAGGGGAGCTAACTATGGCTACACCTTC
abundance: -; v_gene: TRBV6-5; j_gene: TRBJ2-7; d_gene: TRBD1; CDR3aa: CASSYLGAGGNYEQYF; CDR3nt: TGTGCCAGCAGTTACTTAGGGGCAGGGGGTAACTACGAGCAGTACTTC
abundance: -; v_gene: TRBV7-9; j_gene: TRBJ1-2; d_gene: -; CDR3aa: CASSLARGAVYGYTF; CDR3nt: TGTGCCAGCAGCTTAGCGCGGGGGGCGGTCTATGGCTACACCTTC
abundance: -; v_gene: TRBV2; j_gene: TRBJ1-2; d_gene: TRBD1; CDR3aa: CASRSTGTGGDYGYTF; CDR3nt: TGTGCCAGCAGAAGTACCGGGACAGGGGGCGACTATGGCTACACCTTC
abundance: -; v_gene: TRBV29-1; j_gene: TRBJ1-2; d_gene: -; CDR3aa: CSVTTGSYYGYTF; CDR3nt: TGCAGCGTTACAACAGGCTCTTACTATGGCTACACCTTC
abundance: -; v_gene: TRBV5-1; j_gene: TRBJ2-5; d_gene: TRBD1; CDR3aa: CASSTGSGGRETQYF; CDR3nt: TGCGCCAGCAGCACCGGATCAGGGGGCCGAGAGACCCAGTACTTC
abundance: -; v_gene: TRBV6-5; j_gene: TRBJ1-6; d_gene: TRBD1; CDR3aa: CASSPRQGYSPLHF; CDR3nt: TGTGCCAGCAGTCCCCGACAGGGCTATTCACCCCTCCACTTT
abundance: -; v_gene: TRBV7-9; j_gene: TRBJ2-5; d_gene: TRBD1; CDR3aa: CASSFPGTGDQETQYF; CDR3nt: TGTGCCAGCAGCTTTCCCGGGACAGGGGATCAGGAGACCCAGTACTTC
abundance: -; v_gene: TRBV6-1; j_gene: TRBJ2-2; d_gene: -; CDR3aa: CASPPGVGTGELFF; CDR3nt: TGTGCCAGCCCTCCGGGGGTCGGCACCGGGGAGCTGTTTTTT
abundance: -; v_gene: TRBV19; j_gene: TRBJ2-1; d_gene: -; CDR3aa: CASSIVGRNEQFF; CDR3nt: TGTGCCAGTAGTATAGTGGGGCGCAATGAGCAGTTCTTC